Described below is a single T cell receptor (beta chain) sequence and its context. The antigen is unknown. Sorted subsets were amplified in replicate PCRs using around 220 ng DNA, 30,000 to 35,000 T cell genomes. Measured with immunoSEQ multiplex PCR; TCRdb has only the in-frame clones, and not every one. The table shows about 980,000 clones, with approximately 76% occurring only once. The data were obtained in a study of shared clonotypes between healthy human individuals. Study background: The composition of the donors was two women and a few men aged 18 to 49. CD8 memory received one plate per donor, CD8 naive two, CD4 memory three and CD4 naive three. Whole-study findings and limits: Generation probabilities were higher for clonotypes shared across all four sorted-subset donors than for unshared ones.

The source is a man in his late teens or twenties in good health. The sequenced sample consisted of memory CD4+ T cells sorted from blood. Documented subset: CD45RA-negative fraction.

CDR3 bases: TGCGCCAGCAGTCCAGACTTGGGGGGGACCGGGGAGCTGTTTTTT. Amino acid sequence: CASSPDLGGTGELFF. The chain is built from TRBV10-1 and TRBJ2-2, with 7 bases matching TRBD2. The CDR3 is 15 residues long. The germline V gene has CDR1 WNHNN and CDR2 SYGVQD (reference sequence). The junction had 8 bases not matched to a gene; V was cut back by 5 bases and J by 5 bases.